This T cell receptor beta chain emerged from a study of response to subunit inactivated influenza vaccine. TCRdb itself ran the RT-PCR reads through MiXCR, one entry per CDR3 protein. The profile shows 500,000 to 600,000 distinct CDR3 sequences, 11% of them singletons. Losses at the gene ends were 7 bases for V and 3 bases for J; bases not matched to a gene: 5. Germline-derived CDR1 and CDR2 are SGHTA and FQGNSA. The length of the CDR3 is 13 residues. These data were also filed under a second study, of T cells expressing NK-cell markers. That work contributes: With UMIs, 5'RACE template switching was used to make TCR beta cDNA. One of eight sequenced donors was HCMV-seronegative; the other seven were seropositive. About six donors carried dominant NKG2C+ clonotypes that made up roughly 1.0-7.0% of their CD8+ T cells. Where several donors were concerned, these clonotypes also led the CD3+CD56-NKG2C+ fraction. It remained uncertain whether the expanded NKG2C+ T cell clones were specific for HCMV antigens.

The sequencing used PBMCs from blood, collected on the day of vaccination. The TCR sequence derives from a man over 45 who received an inactivated influenza vaccine. V and J are TRBV7-2 and TRBJ2-7, with TRBD1 matching 8 bases. DNA of the CDR3: TGTGCCAGCAAGACAGGGGTGGGCTACGAGCAGTACTTC. Translating it yields CASKTGVGYEQYF.